The 8 T cell receptor beta chains given below trace back to one sample, sequenced in a study of T cell changes during pregnancy in multiple sclerosis. Sequenced by immunoSEQ multiplex PCR; TCRdb stores in-frame clones only, minus some. The table records roughly 30,000 clones, 75% to 90% of them present only once. The sequences come from CD8+ T cells from peripheral blood mononuclear cells, collected in the second trimester of pregnancy. These TCRs come from a female donor with multiple sclerosis, enrolled in a pregnancy study.

This chain joins TRBV4-1 and TRBJ1-1, with D possibly being TRBD1 (5 bases). CDR3 length: 15 amino acids. The V gene's germline CDR1 is MGHRA and CDR2 YSYEKL. V was shortened by 4 bases and J by 3 bases, with 15 bases between the two germline ends. CDR3 amino acids: CASSLSGRGDTEAFF. Written as DNA, the CDR3 is TGCGCCAGCAGCCTCTCGGGACGGGGGGACACTGAAGCTTTCTTT.

This clone was observed a handful of times. V gene TRBV7-9 combines with J gene TRBJ2-2; 11 bases fit TRBD2. V trimming: 6 bases; J trimming: 6 bases; junction bases outside the gene matches: 9. The germline CDR1 and CDR2 sequences are SEHNR and FQNEAQ (reference sequence). The CDR3 extends over 16 amino acids. The CDR3 sequence: CASRIIAGGISGELFF. The CDR3 DNA sequence: TGTGCCAGCAGGATAATAGCGGGAGGGATTTCCGGGGAGCTGTTTTTT.

This CDR3 reads CASSFRGRGNQPQHF. The DNA for the CDR3 is TGTGCCAGCAGTTTCAGGGGGCGCGGCAATCAGCCCCAGCATTTT. V gene TRBV27 combines with J gene TRBJ1-5; the match to TRBD1 covers 8 bases. J was trimmed by 2 bases and V by 3 bases; bases with no gene match: 3. The CDR3 is 15 amino acids. Per germline, CDR1 MNHEY and CDR2 SMNVEV (reference sequence).

CDR3 sequence: CASSLSGRRNYNEQFF. CDR3 coding DNA: TGTGCCAGCAGCTTATCGGGGAGGCGGAACTACAATGAGCAGTTCTTC. The chain recombines TRBV7-9 with TRBJ2-1, with a weak D call TRBD2 (6 bases). V lost 2 bases to trimming and J lost 3 bases, with 14 bases between them. This CDR3 contains 16 residues. Germline lookup yields CDR1 SEHNR and CDR2 FQNEAQ (reference sequence).

The genes are TRBV7-6 and TRBJ2-6; TRBD2 agrees at 7 bases. The CDR3 is 22 amino acids. Germline CDR1 is SGHVS and CDR2 is FNYEAQ. Trimming took 2 bases from V and 0 from J; bases not matched to a gene: 19. The CDR3 DNA reads as TGTGCCAGCAGCTTAACCGGGAGGCAACGGAGGGGAAAACCCTCTGGGGCCAACGTCCTGACTTTC. Translated, it gives CASSLTGRQRRGKPSGANVLTF.

The chain carries TRBV4-1 and TRBJ2-2, with 11 positions matching TRBD2. The trim removed 1 base at V and 5 bases at J, leaving 3 bases unmatched. From germline, CDR1 is MGHRA and CDR2 YSYEKL. The CDR3 covers 16 residues. The CDR3 is CASSQAVAGGTGELFF. The CDR3 DNA is TGCGCCAGCAGCCAAGCGGTAGCGGGAGGGACCGGGGAGCTGTTTTTT.

The chain joins TRBV10-3 to TRBJ2-7; TRBD1 aligns across 7 bases. The V gene end was trimmed by 7 bases and the J gene end by 4 bases; junction bases not matched to a gene: 7. Germline V gene data show CDR1 as ENHRY and CDR2 as SYGVKD. This CDR3 spans 13 amino acids. The CDR3 here is CAITPGTAYEQYF. The DNA of the CDR3 is TGTGCCATCACGCCCGGGACAGCGTACGAGCAGTACTTC.

This clone was seen just once. The chain links TRBV13 to TRBJ1-1; D is unclear. Germline values: CDR1 PRHDT, CDR2 FYEKMQ (reference sequence). The length of the CDR3 is 13 residues. V dropped 0 bases and J dropped 1 base, with 3 bases sitting between them. CDR3 loop: CASSLGANTEAFF. CDR3 DNA sequence: TGTGCCAGCAGCTTAGGGGCGAACACTGAAGCTTTCTTT.